The present entry profiles one TCR beta chain with its context. The target antigen is unknown. TCRdb's table, derived via immunoSEQ multiplex PCR, lists solely in-frame clones and lacks some. The repertoire includes roughly 120,000 clones, roughly 84% of them detected once, and roughly 1.1% sits in the top ten. This specimen belongs to a study of T cell responses to AZD1222 COVID-19 vaccine. Study-wide points: A reported finding is that nearly half of spike-specific TCRs target unmutated variant regions.

The CDR3 sequence is 15 residues long. CDR1 is LNHDA and CDR2 is SQIVND in the germline V gene (reference sequence). The trim removed 5 bases at V and 4 bases at J, leaving 11 bases unmatched. The clonotype comes from an adult in good health. Material: peripheral blood, obtained on day 0 of AZD1222 vaccination. This chain connects TRBV19 to TRBJ2-7; 7 nucleotides match TRBD2. The CDR3 spells CASSPSGLRGYEQYF. CDR3 bases: TGTGCCAGTAGTCCGTCTGGGCTGCGGGGGTACGAGCAGTACTTC. The variable domain in full, completed from reference TRBV19 and TRBJ2-7, reads DGGITQSPKYLFRKEGQNVTLSCEQNLNHDAMYWYRQDPGQGLRLIYYSQIVNDFQKGDIAEGYSVSREKKESFPLTVTSAQKNPTAFYLCASSPSGLRGYEQYFGPGTRLTVT.